Included here is one T cell receptor beta chain sequence, with context. What it binds is unknown. Primers: 60 Vbeta forward and 13 Jbeta reverse. Repertoires were generated with immunoSEQ multiplex PCR, while TCRdb's copy carries only in-frame clones and drops some. The sample shows more than 110,000 clones, 73% of them seen only once. This sample stems from a study of cytomegalovirus exposure and HLA in healthy donors. Study-level points and caveats: In a later analysis, TCR beta V- and J-gene trimming was associated with a missense DCLRE1C variant. The presence/absence work took it that sequencing depth was about the same across donors. Later work associated around 18,000 TCR beta sequences with HLA alleles at 0.05 false discovery rate. Being indistinguishable, some V segments were excluded, TRBV6-2 and TRBV6-3 among them.

This CDR3 is 15 amino acids long. J lost 7 bases, V lost 3 bases, and 10 bases had no gene match. CDR1 MGHRA and CDR2 YSYEKL come from the germline V gene. The chain uses TRBV4-1 and TRBJ2-7; 9 bases agree with TRBD1. The TCR comes from a middle-aged woman in good health and CMV-seronegative. Sequencing used PBMCs. The CDR3 protein is CASSQAGTGPGEQYF. DNA of the CDR3: TGCGCCAGCAGCCAGGCCGGGACAGGGCCGGGGGAGCAGTACTTC.